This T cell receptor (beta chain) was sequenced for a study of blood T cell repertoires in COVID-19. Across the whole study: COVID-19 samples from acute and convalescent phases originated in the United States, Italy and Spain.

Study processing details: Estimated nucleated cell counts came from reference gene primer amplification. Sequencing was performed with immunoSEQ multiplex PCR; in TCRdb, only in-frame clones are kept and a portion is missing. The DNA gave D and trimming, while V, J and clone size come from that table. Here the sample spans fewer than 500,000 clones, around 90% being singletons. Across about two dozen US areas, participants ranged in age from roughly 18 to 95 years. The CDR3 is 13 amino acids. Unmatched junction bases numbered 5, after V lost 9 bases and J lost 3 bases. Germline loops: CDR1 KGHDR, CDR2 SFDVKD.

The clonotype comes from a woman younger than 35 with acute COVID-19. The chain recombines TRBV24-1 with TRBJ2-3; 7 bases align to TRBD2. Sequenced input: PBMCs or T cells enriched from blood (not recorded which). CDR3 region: CATSGGATDTQYF. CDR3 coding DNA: TGTGCCACCTCGGGGGGAGCAACAGATACGCAGTATTTT.